The clone carrying this T cell receptor (beta chain) was detected many times. The antigen is not known. A single record per CDR3 protein comes from TCRdb applying MiXCR to the 5' RACE reads. The top ten hold less than 5.5% of the sample, which has 70,000 or so distinct CDR3 sequences, 2.5% to 4% seen once. The record originates from a study of neurological immune-mediated disorders. V gave up 1 base and J gave up 4 bases, with 10 bases separating them. This CDR3 region has 13 residues. The germline CDR1 and CDR2 sequences are DFQATT and SNEGSKA (reference sequence). Whole-study findings and limits: On phylogenetic grouping, the repertoires of 18 of 34 multiple sclerosis patients fell within one related-CDR3 cluster, constituting a possible signature.

The chain combines TRBV20-1 with TRBJ1-2; D not certain. The origin of this receptor is a woman between 50 and 59 years old with multiple sclerosis. The sample comprised PBMCs. CDR3 bases: TGCAGTGCTAGAGTACGAATCCCCTATGGCTACACCTTC. As protein: CSARVRIPYGYTF.